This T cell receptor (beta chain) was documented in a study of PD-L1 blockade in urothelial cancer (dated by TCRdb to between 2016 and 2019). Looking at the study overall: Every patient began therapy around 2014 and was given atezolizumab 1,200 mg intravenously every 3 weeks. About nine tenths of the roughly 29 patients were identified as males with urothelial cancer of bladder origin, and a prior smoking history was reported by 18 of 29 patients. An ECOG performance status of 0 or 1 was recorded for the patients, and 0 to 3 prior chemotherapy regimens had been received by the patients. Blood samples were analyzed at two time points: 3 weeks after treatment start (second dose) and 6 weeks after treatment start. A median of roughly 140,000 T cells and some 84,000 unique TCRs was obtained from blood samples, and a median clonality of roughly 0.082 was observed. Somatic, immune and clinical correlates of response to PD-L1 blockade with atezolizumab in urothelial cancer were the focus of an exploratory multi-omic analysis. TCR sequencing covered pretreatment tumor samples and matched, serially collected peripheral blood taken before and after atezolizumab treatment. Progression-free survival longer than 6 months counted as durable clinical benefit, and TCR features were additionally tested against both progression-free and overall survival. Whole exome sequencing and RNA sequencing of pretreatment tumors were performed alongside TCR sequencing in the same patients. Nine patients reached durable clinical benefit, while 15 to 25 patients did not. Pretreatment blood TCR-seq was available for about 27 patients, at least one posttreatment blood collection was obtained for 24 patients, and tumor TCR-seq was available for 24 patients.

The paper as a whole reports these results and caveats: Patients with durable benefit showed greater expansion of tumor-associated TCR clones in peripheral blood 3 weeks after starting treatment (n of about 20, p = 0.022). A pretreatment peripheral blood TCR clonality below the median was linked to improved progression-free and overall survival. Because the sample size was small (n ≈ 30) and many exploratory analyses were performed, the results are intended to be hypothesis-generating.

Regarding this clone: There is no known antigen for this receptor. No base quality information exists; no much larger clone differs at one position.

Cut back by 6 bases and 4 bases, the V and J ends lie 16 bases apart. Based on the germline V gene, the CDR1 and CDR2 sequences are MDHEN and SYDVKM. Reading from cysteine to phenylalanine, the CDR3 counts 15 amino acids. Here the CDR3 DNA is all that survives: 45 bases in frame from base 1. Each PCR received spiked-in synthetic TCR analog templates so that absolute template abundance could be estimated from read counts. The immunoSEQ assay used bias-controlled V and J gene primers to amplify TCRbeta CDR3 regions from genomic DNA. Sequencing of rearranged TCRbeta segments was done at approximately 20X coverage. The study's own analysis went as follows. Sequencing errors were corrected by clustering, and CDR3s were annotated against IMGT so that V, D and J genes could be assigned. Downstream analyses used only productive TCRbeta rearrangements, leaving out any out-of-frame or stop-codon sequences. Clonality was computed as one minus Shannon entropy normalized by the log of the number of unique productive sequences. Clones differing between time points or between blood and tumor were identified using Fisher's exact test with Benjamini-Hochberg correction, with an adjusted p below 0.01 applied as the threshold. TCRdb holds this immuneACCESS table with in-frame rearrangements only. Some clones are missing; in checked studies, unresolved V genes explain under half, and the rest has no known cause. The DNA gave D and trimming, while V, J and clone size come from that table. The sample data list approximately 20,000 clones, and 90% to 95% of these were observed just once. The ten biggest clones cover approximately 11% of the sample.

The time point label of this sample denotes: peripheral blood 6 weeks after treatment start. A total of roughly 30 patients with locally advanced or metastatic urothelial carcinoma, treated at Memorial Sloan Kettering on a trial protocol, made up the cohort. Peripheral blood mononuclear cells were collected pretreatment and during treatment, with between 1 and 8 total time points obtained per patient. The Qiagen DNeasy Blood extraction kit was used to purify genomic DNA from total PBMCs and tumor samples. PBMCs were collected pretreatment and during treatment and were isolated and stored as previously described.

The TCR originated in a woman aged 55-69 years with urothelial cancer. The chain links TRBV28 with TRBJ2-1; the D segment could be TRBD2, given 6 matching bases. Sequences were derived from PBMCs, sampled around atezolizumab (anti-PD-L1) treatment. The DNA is TGTGCCAGCAGCGTCTCCGGGACTGCTTACAATGAGCAGTTCTTC. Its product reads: CASSVSGTAYNEQFF. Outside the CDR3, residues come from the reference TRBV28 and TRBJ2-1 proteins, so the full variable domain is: DVKVTQSSRYLVKRTGEKVFLECVQDMDHENMFWYRQDPGLGLRLIYFSYDVKMKEKGDIPEGYSVSREKKERFSLILESASTNQTSMYLCASSVSGTAYNEQFFGPGTRLTVL.